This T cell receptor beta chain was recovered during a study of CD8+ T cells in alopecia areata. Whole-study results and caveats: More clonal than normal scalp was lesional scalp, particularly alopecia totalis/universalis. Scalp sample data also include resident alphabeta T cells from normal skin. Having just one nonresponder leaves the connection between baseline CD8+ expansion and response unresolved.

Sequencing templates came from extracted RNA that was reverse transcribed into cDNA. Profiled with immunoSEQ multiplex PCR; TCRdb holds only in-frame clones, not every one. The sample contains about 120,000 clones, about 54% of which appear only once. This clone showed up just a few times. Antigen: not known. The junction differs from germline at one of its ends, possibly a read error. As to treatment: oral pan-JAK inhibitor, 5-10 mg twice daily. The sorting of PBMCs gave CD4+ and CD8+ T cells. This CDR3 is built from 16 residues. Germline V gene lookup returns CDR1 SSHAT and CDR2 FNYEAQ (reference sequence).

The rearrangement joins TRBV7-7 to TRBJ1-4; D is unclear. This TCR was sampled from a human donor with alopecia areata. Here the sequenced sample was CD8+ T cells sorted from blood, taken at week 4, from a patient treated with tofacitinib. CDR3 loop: CASSQDGWTMNEKLFF. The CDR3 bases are TGCGCCAGCAGCCAAGACGGATGGACGATGAATGAAAAACTGTTTTTT. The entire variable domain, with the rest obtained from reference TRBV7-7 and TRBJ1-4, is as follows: GAGVSQSPRYKVTKRGQDVTLRCDPISSHATLYWYQQALGQGPEFLTYFNYEAQPDKSGLPSDRFSAERPEGSISTLTIQRTEQRDSAMYRCASSQDGWTMNEKLFFGSGTQLSVL.